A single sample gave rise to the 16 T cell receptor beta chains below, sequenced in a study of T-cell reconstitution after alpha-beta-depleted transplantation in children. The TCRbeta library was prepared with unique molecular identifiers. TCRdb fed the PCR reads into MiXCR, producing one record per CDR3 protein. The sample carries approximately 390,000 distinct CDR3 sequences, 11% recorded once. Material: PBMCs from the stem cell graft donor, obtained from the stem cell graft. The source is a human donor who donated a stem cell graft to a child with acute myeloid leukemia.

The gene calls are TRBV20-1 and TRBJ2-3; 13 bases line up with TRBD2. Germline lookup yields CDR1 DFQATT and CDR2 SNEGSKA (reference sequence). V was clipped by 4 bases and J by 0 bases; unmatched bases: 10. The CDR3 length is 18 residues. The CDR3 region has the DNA TGCAGTGCTACCTCTATTCCGGGACTAGCGGGGAGCACAGATACGCAGTATTTT. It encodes CSATSIPGLAGSTDTQYF.

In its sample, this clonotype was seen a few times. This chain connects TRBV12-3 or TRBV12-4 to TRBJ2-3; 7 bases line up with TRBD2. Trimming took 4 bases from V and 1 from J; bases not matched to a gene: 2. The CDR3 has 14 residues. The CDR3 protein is CASSWGGGTDTQYF. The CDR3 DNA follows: TGTGCCAGCAGTTGGGGGGGGGGCACAGATACGCAGTATTTT.

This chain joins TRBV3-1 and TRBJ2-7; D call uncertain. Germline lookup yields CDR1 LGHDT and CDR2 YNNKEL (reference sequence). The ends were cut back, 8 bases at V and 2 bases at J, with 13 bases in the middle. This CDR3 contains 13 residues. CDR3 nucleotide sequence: TGTGCCAGCCGAGCGTCGAAAACCTACGAGCAGTACTTC. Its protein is CASRASKTYEQYF.

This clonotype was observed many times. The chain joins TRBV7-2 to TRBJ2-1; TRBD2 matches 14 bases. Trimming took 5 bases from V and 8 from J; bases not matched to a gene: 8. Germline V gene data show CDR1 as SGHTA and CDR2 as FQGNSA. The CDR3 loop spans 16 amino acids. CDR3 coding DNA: TGTGCCAGCAGCCCATGGTCGACTAGCGGGGGGGATGAGCAGTTCTTC. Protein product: CASSPWSTSGGDEQFF. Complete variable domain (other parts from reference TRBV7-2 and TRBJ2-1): GAGVSQSPSNKVTEKGKDVELRCDPISGHTALYWYRQSLGQGLEFLIYFQGNSAPDKSGLPSDRFSAERTGGSVSTLTIQRTQQEDSAVYLCASSPWSTSGGDEQFFGPGTRLTVL.

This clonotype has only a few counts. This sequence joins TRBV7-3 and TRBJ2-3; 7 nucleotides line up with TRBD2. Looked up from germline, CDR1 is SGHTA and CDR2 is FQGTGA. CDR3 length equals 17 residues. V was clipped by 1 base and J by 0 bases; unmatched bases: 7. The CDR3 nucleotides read TGTGCCAGCAGCTTAAGGGGGGGAGGTTACAGCACAGATACGCAGTATTTT. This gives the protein CASSLRGGGYSTDTQYF.

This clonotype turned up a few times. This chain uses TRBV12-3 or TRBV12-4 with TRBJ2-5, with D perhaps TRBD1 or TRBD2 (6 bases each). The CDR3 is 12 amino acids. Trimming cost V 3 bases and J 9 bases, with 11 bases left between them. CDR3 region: CASSFVGGSQYF. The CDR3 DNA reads TGTGCCAGCAGTTTTGTAGGGGGGTCCCAGTACTTC.

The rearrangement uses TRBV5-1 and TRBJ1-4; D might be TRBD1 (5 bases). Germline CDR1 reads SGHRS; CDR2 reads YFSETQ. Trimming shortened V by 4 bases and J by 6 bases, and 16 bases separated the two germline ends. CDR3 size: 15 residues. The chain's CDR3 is CASSIQAGNDEKLFF. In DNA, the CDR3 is TGCGCCAGCAGCATACAGGCAGGGAATGATGAAAAACTGTTTTTT. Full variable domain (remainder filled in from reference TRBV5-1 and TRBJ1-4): KAGVTQTPRYLIKTRGQQVTLSCSPISGHRSVSWYQQTPGQGLQFLFEYFSETQRNKGNFPGRFSGRQFSNSRSEMNVSTLELGDSALYLCASSIQAGNDEKLFFGSGTQLSVL.

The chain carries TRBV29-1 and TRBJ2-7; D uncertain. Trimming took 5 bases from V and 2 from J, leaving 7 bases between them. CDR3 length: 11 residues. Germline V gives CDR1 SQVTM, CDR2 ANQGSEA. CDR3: CSVRKTYEQYF. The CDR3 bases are TGCAGCGTTAGGAAAACCTACGAGCAGTACTTC.

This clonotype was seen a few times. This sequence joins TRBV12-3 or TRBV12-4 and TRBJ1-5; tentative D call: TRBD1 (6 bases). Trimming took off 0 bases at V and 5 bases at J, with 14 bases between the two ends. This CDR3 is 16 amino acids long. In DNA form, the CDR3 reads TGTGCCAGCAGTTTAGCCGCGTTAGGGGGTTATCAGCCCCAGCATTTT. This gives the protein CASSLAALGGYQPQHF.

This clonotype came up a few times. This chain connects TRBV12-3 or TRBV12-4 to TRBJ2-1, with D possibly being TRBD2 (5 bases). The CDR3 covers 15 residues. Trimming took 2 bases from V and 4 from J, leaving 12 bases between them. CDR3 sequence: CASSLSGSVYNEQFF. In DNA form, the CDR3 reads TGTGCCAGCAGTTTAAGTGGGAGTGTGTACAATGAGCAGTTCTTC.

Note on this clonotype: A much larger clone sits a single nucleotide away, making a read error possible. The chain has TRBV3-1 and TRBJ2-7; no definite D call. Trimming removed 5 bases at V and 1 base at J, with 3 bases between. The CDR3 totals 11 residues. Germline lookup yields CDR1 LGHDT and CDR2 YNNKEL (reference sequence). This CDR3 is CASSISYEQYV. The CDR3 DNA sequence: TGTGCCAGCAGCATATCCTACGAGCAGTACGTC.

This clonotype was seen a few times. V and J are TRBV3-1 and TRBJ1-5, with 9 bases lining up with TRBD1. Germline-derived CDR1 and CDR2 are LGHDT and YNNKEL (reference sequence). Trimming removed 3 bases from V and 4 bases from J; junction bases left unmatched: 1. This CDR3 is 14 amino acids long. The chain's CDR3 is CASSQTGGNQPQHF. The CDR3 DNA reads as TGTGCCAGCAGCCAGACAGGGGGGAATCAGCCCCAGCATTTT.

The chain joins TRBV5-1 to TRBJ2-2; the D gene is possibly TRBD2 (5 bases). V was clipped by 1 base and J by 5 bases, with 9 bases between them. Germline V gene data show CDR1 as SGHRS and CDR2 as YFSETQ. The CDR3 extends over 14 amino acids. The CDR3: CASSLRAETGELFF. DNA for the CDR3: TGCGCCAGCAGCTTGAGAGCGGAGACCGGGGAGCTGTTTTTT.

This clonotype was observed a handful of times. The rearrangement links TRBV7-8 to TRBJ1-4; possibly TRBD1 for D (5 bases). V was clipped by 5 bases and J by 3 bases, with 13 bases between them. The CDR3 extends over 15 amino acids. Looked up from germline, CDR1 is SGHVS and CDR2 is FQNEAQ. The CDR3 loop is CASSLQPGSNEKLFF. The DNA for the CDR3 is TGTGCCAGCAGCCTGCAGCCAGGGTCTAATGAAAAACTGTTTTTT.

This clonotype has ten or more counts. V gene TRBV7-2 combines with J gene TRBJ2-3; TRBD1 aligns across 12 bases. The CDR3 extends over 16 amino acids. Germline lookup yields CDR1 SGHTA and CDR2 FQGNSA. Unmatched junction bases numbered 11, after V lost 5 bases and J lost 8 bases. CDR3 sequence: CASSTAGTGGRGTQYF. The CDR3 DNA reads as TGTGCCAGCAGCACTGCCGGGACAGGGGGCAGGGGTACGCAGTATTTT.

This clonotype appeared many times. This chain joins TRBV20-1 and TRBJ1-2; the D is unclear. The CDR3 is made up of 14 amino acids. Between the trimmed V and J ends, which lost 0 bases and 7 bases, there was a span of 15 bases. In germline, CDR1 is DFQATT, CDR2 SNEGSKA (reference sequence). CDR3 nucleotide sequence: TGCAGTGCTAGAGATCTGGGTTCCAGCTCTGGCTACACCTTC. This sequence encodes CSARDLGSSSGYTF.